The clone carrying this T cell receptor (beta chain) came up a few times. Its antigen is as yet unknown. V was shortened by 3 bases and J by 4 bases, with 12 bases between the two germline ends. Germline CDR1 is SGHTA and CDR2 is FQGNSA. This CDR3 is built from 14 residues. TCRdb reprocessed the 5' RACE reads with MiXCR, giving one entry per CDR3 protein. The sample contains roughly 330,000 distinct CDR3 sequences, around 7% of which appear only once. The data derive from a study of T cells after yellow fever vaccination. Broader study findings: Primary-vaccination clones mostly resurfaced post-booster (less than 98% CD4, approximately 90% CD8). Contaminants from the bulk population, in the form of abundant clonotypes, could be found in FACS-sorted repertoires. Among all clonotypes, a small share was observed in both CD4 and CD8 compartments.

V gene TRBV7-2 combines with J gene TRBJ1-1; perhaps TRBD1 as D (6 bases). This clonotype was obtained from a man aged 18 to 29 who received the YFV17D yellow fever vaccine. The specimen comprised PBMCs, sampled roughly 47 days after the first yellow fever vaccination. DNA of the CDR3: TGTGCCAGCAGCTTCCAGGGGAAAGGCACTGAAGCTTTCTTT. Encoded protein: CASSFQGKGTEAFF.